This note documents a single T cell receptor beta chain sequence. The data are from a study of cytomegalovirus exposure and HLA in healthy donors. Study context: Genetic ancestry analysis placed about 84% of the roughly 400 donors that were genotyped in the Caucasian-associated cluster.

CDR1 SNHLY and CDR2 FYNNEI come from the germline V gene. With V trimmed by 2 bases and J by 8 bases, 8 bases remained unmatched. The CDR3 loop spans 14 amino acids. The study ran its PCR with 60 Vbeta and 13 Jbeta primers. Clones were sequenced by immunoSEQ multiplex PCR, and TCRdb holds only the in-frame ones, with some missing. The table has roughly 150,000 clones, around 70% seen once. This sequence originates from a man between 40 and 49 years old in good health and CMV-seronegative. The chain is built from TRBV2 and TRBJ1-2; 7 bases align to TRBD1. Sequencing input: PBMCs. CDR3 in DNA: TGTGCCAGCAGTGAAATCAAGGGGGCTGTCGGCTACACCTTC. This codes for CASSEIKGAVGYTF.